Below are 2 T cell receptor beta chains sequenced from a single sample in a study of shared clonotypes between healthy human individuals. The naive CD8 population came from CD45RO-negative cells selected for CCR7, without terminally differentiated effector memory CD45RA+ cells. Here immunoSEQ multiplex PCR was the method, and the copy in TCRdb shows in-frame clones only, minus some. The data contain approximately 600,000 clones, 95% of them singletons. Sample: naive CD8+ T cells sorted from blood. Receptors originate from a woman between 25 and 40 years old in good health.

On this clone: The sample carries other DNA sequences with the same CDR3. The chain recombines TRBV28 with TRBJ2-7; TRBD1 is a possible D gene (5 bases). Trimming removed 3 bases from V and 3 bases from J, with 6 bases in between. The germline V gene has CDR1 MDHEN and CDR2 SYDVKM. The CDR3 is 12 amino acids. The chain's CDR3 is CASSFRGYEQYF. In DNA form, the CDR3 reads TGTGCCAGCAGTTTTAGGGGCTACGAGCAGTACTTC.

The rearrangement joins TRBV28 to TRBJ2-1, with D perhaps TRBD1 (6 bases). Germline CDR1 reads MDHEN; CDR2 reads SYDVKM. Trimming took 3 bases from V and 9 from J, leaving 24 bases between them. The CDR3 consists of 17 residues. The CDR3 sequence: CASSFLSPPQGKVEQFF. For the CDR3, the DNA is TGTGCCAGCAGTTTCCTCTCTCCCCCACAGGGTAAAGTTGAGCAGTTCTTC.